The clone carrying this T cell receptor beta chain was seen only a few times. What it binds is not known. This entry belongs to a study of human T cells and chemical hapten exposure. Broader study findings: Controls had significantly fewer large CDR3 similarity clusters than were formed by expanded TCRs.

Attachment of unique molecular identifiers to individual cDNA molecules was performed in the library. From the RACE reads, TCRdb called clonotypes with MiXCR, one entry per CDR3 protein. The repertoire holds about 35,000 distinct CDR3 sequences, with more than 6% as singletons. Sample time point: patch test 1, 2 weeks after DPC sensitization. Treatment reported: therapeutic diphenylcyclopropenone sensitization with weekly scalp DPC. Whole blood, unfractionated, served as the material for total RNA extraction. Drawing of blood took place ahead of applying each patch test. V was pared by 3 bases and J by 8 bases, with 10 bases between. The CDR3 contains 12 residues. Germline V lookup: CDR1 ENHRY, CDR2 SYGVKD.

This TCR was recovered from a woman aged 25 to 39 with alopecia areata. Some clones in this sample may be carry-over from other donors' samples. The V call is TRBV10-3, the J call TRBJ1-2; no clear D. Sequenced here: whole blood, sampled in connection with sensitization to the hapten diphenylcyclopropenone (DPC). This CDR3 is CAISDMAMGYTF. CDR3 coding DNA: TGTGCCATCAGTGACATGGCAATGGGCTACACCTTC.